This T cell receptor (beta chain) was identified during a study of control samples from healthy donors and cancer patients. Measured with immunoSEQ multiplex PCR; TCRdb has only the in-frame clones, and not every one. The sample includes 95,000 to 150,000 clones, approximately 92% of them seen just once. V shed 0 bases and J shed 13 bases, with 9 bases lying between them. This CDR3 is 11 amino acids long. CDR1 is GTSNPN and CDR2 is SVGIG in the germline V gene (reference sequence). This chain links TRBV30 with TRBJ1-4; D may be TRBD1 (5 bases). The clonotype was recovered from an elderly man with head and neck cancer. The source material was PBMCs. CDR3 sequence reads: CAWSVSRVLFF. The CDR3 DNA follows: TGTGCCTGGAGTGTAAGCAGGGTACTGTTTTTT.